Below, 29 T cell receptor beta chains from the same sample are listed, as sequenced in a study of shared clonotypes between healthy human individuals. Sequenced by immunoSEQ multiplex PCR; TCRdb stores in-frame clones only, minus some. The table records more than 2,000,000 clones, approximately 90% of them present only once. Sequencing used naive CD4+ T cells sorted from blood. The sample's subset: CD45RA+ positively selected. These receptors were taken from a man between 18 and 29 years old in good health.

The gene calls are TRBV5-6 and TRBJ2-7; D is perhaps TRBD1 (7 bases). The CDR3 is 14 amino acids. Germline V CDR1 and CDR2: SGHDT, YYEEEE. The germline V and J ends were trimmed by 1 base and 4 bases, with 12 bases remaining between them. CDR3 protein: CASSLLPGGYEQYF. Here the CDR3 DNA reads TGTGCCAGCAGCTTGCTGCCAGGGGGGTACGAGCAGTACTTC.

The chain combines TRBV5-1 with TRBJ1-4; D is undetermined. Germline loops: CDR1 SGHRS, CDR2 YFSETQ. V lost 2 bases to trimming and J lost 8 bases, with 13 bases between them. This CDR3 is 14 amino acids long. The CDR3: CASSLGNRGEKLFF. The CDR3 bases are TGCGCCAGCAGCTTAGGAAACAGAGGAGAAAAACTGTTTTTT.

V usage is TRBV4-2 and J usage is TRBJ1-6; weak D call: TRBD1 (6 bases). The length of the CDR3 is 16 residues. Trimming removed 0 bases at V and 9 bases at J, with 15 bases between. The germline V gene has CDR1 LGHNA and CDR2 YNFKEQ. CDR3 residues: CASSQDRQAWGSPLHF. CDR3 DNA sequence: TGTGCCAGCAGCCAAGATCGACAGGCCTGGGGTTCACCCCTCCACTTT.

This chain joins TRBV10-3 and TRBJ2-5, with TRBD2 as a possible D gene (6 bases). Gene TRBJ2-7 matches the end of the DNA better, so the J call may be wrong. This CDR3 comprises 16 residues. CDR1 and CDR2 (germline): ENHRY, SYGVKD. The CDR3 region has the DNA TGTGCCATCAGTGAGAATCCGGGAGCCAGAGGTGTCGAGCAGTACTTC. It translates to CAISENPGARGVEQYF.

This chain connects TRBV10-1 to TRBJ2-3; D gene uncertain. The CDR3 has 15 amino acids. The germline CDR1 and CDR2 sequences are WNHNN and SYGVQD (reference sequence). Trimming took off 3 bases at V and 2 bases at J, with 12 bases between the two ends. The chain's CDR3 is CASSDRQRLTDTQYF. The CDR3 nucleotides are TGCGCCAGCAGTGATCGGCAGAGACTCACAGATACGCAGTATTTT.

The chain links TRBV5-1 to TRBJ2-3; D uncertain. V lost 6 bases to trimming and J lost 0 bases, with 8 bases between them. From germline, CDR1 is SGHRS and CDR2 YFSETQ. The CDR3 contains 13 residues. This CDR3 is CASTTSSTDTQYF. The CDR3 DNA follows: TGCGCCAGCACAACGAGTAGCACAGATACGCAGTATTTT. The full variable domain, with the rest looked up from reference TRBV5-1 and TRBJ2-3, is KAGVTQTPRYLIKTRGQQVTLSCSPISGHRSVSWYQQTPGQGLQFLFEYFSETQRNKGNFPGRFSGRQFSNSRSEMNVSTLELGDSALYLCASTTSSTDTQYFGPGTRLTVL.

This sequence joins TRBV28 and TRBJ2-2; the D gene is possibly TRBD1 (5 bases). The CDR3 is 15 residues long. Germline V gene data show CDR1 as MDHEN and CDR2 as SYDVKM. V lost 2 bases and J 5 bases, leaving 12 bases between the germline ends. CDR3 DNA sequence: TGTGCCAGCAGTTTAGCCAGGGTGGGGACCGGGGAGCTGTTTTTT. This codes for CASSLARVGTGELFF.

This chain's CDR3 is CASRDAGQETQYF. The CDR3 DNA follows: TGCGCCAGCAGGGACGCCGGCCAAGAGACCCAGTACTTC. The chain employs TRBV5-1 and TRBJ2-5, with D unresolved. Per the germline V gene, CDR1 is SGHRS and CDR2 is YFSETQ. The ends were cut back, 5 bases at V and 1 base at J, with 9 bases in the middle. The CDR3 totals 13 residues.

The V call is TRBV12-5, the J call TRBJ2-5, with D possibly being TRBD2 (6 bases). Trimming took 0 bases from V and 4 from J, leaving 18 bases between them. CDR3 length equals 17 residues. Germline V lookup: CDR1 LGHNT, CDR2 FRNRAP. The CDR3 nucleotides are TGTGCTAGTGGTTTGGTAGGGCTAGCCCGGGGAGGAGAGACCCAGTACTTC. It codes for CASGLVGLARGGETQYF.

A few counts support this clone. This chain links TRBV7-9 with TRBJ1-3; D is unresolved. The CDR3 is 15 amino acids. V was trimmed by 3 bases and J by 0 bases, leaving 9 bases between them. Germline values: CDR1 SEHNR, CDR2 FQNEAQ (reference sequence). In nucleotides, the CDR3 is TGTGCCAGCAGCTTGGCGGGATCCTCTGGAAACACCATATATTTT. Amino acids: CASSLAGSSGNTIYF.

The CDR3 DNA follows: TGCGCCAGCAGCATACCGTTCTTACGACAGGGAGCCCAGTACTTC. Protein: CASSIPFLRQGAQYF. The rearrangement joins TRBV10-1 to TRBJ2-5; 7 positions agree with TRBD1. The CDR3 has 15 residues. Germline V lookup: CDR1 WNHNN, CDR2 SYGVQD (reference sequence). V dropped 6 bases and J dropped 9; count of bases not matched to a gene: 16.

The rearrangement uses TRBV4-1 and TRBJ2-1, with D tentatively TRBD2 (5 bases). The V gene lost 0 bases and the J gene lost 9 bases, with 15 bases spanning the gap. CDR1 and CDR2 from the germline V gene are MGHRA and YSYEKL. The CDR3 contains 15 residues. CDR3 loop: CASSQDLPSFGEQFF. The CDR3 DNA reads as TGCGCCAGCAGCCAAGATCTTCCTAGCTTCGGTGAGCAGTTCTTC.

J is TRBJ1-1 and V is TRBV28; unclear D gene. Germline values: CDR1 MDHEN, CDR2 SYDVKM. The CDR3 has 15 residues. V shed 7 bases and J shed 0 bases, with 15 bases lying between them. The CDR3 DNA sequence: TGTGCCAGCATCCTAAAGCCCGGGGTGAACACTGAAGCTTTCTTT. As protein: CASILKPGVNTEAFF.

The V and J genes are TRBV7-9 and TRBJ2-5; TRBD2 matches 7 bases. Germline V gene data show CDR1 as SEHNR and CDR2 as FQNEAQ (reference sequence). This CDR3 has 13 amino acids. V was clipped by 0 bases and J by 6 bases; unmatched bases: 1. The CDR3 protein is CASSLAGGKTQYF. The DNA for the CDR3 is TGTGCCAGCAGCTTAGCGGGGGGGAAGACCCAGTACTTC.

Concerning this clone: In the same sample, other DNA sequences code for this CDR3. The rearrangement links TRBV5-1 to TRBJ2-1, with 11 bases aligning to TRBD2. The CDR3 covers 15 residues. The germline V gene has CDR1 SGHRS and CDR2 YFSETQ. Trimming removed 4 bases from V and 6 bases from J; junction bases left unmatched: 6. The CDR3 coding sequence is TGCGCCAGCAGCGTCGGGACTAGCGGATTCAATGAGCAGTTCTTC. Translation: CASSVGTSGFNEQFF. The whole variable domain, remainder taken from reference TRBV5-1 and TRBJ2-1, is KAGVTQTPRYLIKTRGQQVTLSCSPISGHRSVSWYQQTPGQGLQFLFEYFSETQRNKGNFPGRFSGRQFSNSRSEMNVSTLELGDSALYLCASSVGTSGFNEQFFGPGTRLTVL.

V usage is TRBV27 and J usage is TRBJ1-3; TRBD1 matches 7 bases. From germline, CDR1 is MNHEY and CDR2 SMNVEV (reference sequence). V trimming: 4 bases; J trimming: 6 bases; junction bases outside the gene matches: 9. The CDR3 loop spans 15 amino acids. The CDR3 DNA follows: TGTGCCAGCAGTTCACAGGGGCTCGGACAAAACACCATATATTTT. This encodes CASSSQGLGQNTIYF.

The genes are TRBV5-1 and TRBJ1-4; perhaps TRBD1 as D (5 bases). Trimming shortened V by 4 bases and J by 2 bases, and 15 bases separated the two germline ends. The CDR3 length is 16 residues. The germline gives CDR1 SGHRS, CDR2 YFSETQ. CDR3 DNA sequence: TGCGCCAGCAGCCCTATGCCGGGACTGACTAATGAAAAACTGTTTTTT. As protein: CASSPMPGLTNEKLFF.

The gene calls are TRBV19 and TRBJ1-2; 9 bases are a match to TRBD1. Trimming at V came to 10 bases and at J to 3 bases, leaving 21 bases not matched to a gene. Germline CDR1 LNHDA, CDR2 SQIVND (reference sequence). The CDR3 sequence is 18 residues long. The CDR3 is CATYDQGQGNIRDYGYTF. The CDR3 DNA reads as TGTGCCACATACGATCAGGGACAGGGAAATATAAGGGACTATGGCTACACCTTC.

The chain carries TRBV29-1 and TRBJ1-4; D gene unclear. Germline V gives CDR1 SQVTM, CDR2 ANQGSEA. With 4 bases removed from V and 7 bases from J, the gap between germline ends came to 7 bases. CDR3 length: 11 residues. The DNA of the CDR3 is TGCAGCGTTGGGGGTAGTGAAAAACTGTTTTTT. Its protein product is CSVGGSEKLFF.

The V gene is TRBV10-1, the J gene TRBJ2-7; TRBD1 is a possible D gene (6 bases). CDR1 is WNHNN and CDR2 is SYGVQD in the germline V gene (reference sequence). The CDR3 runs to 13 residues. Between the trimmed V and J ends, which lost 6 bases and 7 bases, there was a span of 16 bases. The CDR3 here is CASSVLQGGEQYF. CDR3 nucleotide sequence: TGCGCCAGCAGCGTACTACAGGGTGGGGAGCAGTACTTC.

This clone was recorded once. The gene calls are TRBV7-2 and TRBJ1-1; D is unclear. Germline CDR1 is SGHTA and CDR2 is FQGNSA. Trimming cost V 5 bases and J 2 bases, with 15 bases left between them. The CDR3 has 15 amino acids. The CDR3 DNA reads TGTGCCAGCAGCAAGCGCCGGCAGAGTAACACTGAAGCTTTCTTT. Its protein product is CASSKRRQSNTEAFF. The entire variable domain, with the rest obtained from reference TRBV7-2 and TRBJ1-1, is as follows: GAGVSQSPSNKVTEKGKDVELRCDPISGHTALYWYRQSLGQGLEFLIYFQGNSAPDKSGLPSDRFSAERTGGSVSTLTIQRTQQEDSAVYLCASSKRRQSNTEAFFGQGTRLTVV.

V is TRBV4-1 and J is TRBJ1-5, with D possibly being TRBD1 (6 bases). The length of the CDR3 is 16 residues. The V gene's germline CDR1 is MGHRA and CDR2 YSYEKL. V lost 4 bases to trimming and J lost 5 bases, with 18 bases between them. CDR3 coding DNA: TGCGCCAGCAGCCTCGGCTTAGGGGGAGGTTATCAGCCCCAGCATTTT. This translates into CASSLGLGGGYQPQHF.

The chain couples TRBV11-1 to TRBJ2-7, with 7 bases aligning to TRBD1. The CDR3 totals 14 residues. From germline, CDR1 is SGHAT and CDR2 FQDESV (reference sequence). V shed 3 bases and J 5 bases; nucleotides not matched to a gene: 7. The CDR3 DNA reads TGTGCCAGCAGCTTGACAGGGTCCATCCACGAGCAGTACTTC. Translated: CASSLTGSIHEQYF.

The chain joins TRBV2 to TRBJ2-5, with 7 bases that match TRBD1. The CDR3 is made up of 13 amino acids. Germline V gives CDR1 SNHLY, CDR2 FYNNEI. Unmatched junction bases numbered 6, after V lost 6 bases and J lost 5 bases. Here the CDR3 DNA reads TGTGCCAGCAGCTCAACAGGGGCGGAGACCCAGTACTTC. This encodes CASSSTGAETQYF.

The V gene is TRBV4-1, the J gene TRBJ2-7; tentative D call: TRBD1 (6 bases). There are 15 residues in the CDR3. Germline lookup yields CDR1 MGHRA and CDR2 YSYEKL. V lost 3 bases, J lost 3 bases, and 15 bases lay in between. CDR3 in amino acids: CASSHPTQGLYEQYF. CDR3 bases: TGCGCCAGCAGCCATCCTACACAGGGTCTCTACGAGCAGTACTTC.

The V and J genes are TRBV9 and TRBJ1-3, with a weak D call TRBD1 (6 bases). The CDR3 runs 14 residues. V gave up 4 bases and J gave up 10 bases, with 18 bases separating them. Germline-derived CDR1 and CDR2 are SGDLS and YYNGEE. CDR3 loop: CASSFTPAGETIYF. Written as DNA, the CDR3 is TGTGCCAGCAGCTTTACACCAGCAGGGGAAACCATATATTTT. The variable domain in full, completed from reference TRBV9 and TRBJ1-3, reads DSGVTQTPKHLITATGQRVTLRCSPRSGDLSVYWYQQSLDQGLQFLIQYYNGEERAKGNILERFSAQQFPDLHSELNLSSLELGDSALYFCASSFTPAGETIYFGEGSWLTVV.

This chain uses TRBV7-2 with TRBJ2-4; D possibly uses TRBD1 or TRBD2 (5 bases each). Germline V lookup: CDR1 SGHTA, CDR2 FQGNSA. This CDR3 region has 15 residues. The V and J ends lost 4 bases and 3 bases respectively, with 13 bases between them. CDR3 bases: TGTGCCAGCAGCTCCCGCCCTGGGGGCAAAAACATTCAGTACTTC. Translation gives CASSSRPGGKNIQYF.

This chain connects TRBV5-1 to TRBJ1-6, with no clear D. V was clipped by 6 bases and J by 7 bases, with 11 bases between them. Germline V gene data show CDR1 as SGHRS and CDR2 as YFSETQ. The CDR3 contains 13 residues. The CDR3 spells CASNDGRNSPLHF. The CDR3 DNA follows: TGCGCCAGCAATGACGGCAGGAATTCACCCCTCCACTTT.

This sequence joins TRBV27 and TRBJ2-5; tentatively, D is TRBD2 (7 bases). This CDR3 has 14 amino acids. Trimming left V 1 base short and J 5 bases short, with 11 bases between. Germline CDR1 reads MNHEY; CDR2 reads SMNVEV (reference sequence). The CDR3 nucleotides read TGTGCCAGCAGTTTATATAGGGGGGGGGAGACCCAGTACTTC. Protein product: CASSLYRGGETQYF.